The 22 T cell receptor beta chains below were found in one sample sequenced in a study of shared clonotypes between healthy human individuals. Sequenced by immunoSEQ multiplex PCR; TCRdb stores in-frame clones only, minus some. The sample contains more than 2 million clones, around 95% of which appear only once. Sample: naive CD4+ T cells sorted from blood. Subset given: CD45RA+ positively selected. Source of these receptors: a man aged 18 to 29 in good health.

This CDR3 is CASSSLPGQDNQPQHF. The CDR3, as DNA: TGCGCCAGCAGCTCTCTACCGGGACAGGACAATCAGCCCCAGCATTTT. V gene TRBV4-1 combines with J gene TRBJ1-5; 8 bases fit TRBD1. With 5 bases clipped from V and 3 bases from J, the junction kept 9 bases outside the gene matches. Germline CDR1 is MGHRA and CDR2 is YSYEKL. The CDR3 is made up of 16 amino acids.

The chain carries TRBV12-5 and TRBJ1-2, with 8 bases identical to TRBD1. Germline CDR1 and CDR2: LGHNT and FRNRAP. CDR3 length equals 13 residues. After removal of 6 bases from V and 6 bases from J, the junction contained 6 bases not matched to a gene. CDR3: CASGTRTGNGYTF. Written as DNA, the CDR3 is TGTGCTAGTGGAACCCGGACAGGGAATGGCTACACCTTC.

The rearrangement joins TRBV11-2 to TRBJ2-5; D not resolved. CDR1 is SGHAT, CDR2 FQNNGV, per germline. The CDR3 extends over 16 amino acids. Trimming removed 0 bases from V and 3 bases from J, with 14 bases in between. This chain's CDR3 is CASSLEIGDPKETQYF. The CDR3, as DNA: TGTGCCAGCAGCTTAGAAATAGGAGACCCCAAAGAGACCCAGTACTTC.

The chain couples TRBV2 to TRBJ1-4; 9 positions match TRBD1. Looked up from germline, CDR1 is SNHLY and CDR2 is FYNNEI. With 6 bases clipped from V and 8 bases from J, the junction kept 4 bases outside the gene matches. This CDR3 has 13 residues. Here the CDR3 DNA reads TGTGCCAGCAGACTAGGGACAGGGGAAAAACTGTTTTTT. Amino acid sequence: CASRLGTGEKLFF.

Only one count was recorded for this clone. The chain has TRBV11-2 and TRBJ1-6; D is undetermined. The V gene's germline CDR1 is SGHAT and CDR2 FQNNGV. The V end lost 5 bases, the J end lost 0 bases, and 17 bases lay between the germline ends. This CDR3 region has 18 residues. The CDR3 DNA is TGTGCCAGCAGCCCAAAAACCTTCCCCAGCTCCTATAATTCACCCCTCCACTTT. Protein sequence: CASSPKTFPSSYNSPLHF.

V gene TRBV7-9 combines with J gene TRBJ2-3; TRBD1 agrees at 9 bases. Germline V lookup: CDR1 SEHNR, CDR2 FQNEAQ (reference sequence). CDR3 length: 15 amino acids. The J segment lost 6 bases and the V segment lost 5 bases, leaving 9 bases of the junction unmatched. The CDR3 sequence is CASSTGQGRSDTQYF. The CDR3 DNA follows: TGTGCCAGCAGCACCGGACAGGGGAGAAGTGATACGCAGTATTTT.

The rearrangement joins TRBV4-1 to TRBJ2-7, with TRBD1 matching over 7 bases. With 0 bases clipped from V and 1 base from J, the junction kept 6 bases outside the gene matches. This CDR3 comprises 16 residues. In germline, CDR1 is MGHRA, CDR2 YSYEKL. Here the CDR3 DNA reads TGCGCCAGCAGCCAAGATCTGGGACAGAAGTCCTACGAGCAGTACTTC. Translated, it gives CASSQDLGQKSYEQYF.

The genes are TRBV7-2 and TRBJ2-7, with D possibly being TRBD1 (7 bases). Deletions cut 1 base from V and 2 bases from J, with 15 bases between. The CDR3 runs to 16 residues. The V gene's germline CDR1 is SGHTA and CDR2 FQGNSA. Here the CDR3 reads CASSLVVTGRTYEQYF. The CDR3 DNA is TGTGCCAGCAGCTTAGTAGTGACAGGGAGGACCTACGAGCAGTACTTC.

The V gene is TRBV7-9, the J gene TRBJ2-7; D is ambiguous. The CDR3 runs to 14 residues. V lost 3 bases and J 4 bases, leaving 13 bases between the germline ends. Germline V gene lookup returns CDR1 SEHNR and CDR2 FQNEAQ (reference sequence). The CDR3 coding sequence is TGTGCCAGCAGCTTGGCAGGAGTTTGGTACGAGCAGTACTTC. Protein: CASSLAGVWYEQYF.

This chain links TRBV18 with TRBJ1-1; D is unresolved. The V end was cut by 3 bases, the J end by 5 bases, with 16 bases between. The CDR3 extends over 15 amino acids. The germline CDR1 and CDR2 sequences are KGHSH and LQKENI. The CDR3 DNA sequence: TGTGCCAGCTCACCCCCTTCGGGAAGTGGGACTGAAGCTTTCTTT. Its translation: CASSPPSGSGTEAFF.

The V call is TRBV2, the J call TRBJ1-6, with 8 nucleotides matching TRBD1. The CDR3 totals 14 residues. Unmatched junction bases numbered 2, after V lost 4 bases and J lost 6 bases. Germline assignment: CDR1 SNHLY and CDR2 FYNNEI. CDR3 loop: CASSGGQVNSPLHF. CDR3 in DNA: TGTGCCAGCAGTGGGGGACAGGTTAATTCACCCCTCCACTTT.

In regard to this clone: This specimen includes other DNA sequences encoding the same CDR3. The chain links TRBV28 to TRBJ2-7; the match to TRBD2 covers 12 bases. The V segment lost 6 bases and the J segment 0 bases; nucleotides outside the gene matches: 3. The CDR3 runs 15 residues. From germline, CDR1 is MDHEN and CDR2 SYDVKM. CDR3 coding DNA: TGTGCCAGCAGACTAGCGGGGGGTAGCTCCTACGAGCAGTACTTC. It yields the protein CASRLAGGSSYEQYF.

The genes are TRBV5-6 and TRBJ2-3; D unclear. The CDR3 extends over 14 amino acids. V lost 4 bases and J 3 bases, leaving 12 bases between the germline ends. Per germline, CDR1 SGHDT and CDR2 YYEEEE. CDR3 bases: TGTGCCAGCAGCCCCGGTAGGCGGACAGATACGCAGTATTTT. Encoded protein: CASSPGRRTDTQYF.

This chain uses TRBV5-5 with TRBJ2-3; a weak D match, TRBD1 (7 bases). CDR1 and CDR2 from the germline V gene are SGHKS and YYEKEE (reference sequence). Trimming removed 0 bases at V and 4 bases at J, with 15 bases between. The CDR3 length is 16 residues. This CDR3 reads CASSLAGAGGPDTQYF. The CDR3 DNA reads TGTGCCAGCAGCTTGGCCGGGGCAGGGGGGCCAGATACGCAGTATTTT.

As DNA, the CDR3 is TGTGCCAGCAGCAGTGTGGTCACCGGGGAGCTGTTTTTT. Its translation: CASSSVVTGELFF. The rearrangement uses TRBV7-9 and TRBJ2-2; no reliable D call. CDR3 length: 13 residues. V was shortened by 5 bases and J by 4 bases, with 8 bases between the two germline ends. In germline, CDR1 is SEHNR, CDR2 FQNEAQ (reference sequence).

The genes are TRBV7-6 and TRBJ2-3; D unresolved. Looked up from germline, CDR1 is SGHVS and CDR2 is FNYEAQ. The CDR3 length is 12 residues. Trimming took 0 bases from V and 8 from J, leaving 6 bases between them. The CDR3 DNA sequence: TGTGCCAGCAGCTTAGCTACGGGTACGCAGTATTTT. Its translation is CASSLATGTQYF.

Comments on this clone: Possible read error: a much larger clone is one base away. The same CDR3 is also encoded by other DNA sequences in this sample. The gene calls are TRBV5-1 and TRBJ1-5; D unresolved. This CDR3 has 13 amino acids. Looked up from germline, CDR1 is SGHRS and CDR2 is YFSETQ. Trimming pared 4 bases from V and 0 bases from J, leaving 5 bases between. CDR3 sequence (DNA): TGCGCCAGCAGCCTGGATAGCAATCAGCCCCAGCATTTT. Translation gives CASSLDSNQPQHF.

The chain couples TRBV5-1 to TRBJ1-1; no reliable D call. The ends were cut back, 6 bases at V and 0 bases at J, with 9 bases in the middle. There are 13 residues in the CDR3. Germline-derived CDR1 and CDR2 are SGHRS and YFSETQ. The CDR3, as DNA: TGCGCCAGCACCACTGCGGTGAACACTGAAGCTTTCTTT. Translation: CASTTAVNTEAFF.

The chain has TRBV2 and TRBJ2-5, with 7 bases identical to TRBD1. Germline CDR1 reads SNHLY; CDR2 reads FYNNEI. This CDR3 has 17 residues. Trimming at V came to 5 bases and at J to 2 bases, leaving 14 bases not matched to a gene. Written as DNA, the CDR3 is TGTGCCAGCAGTAGGGGATTTGGGACAGCAGGACAAGAGACCCAGTACTTC. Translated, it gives CASSRGFGTAGQETQYF.

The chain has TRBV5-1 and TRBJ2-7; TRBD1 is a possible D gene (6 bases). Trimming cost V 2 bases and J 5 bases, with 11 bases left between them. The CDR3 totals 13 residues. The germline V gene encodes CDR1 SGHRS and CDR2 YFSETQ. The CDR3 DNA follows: TGCGCCAGCAGCTTCGGGACACGGGACGAGCAGTACTTC. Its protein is CASSFGTRDEQYF. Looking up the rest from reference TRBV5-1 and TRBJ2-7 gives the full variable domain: KAGVTQTPRYLIKTRGQQVTLSCSPISGHRSVSWYQQTPGQGLQFLFEYFSETQRNKGNFPGRFSGRQFSNSRSEMNVSTLELGDSALYLCASSFGTRDEQYFGPGTRLTVT.

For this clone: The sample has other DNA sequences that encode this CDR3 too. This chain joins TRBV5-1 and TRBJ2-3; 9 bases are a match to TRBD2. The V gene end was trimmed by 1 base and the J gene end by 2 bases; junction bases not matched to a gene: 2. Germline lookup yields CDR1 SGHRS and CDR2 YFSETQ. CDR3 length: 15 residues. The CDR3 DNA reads TGCGCCAGCAGCTTGCCTAGCGGGGACACAGATACGCAGTATTTT. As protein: CASSLPSGDTDTQYF.

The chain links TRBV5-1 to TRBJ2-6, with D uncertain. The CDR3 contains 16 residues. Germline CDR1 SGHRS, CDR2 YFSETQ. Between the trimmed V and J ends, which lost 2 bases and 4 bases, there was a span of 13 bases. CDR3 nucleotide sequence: TGCGCCAGCAGCTTTGATTCGGTCCCCGGGGCCAACGTCCTGACTTTC. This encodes CASSFDSVPGANVLTF.